This TCR beta chain is from a study of control samples from healthy donors and cancer patients. Assay used: immunoSEQ multiplex PCR; TCRdb lists only in-frame clones, some missing. The data contain some 120,000 clones, roughly 91% of them seen just once; the ten biggest clones take up 2.3%. The TCR sequence derives from a woman aged 70 to 79 in good health. The source material was blood.

CDR3 in amino acids: CASSPGISNSPLHF. The CDR3 DNA reads TGCGCCAGCAGCCCCGGGATCTCAAATTCACCCCTCCACTTT. The genes are TRBV5-1 and TRBJ1-6; D unclear. The CDR3 consists of 14 residues. The V and J ends lost 4 bases and 7 bases respectively, with 12 bases between them. CDR1 is SGHRS and CDR2 is YFSETQ in the germline V gene.